Listed below are T cell receptor beta chains from one sample, sequenced in a study of long-term antiretroviral therapy in people with HIV. Data came from immunoSEQ multiplex PCR; TCRdb stores just in-frame clones and leaves some out. The sample shows 20,000 to 25,000 clones, approximately 76% of them seen only once. The sample here was unsorted PBMCs, taken around 1.7 years before starting antiretroviral therapy. These receptors came from a woman aged 40 to 55 with HIV. CDR3s include the opening cysteine and the closing phenylalanine or tryptophan. The order of the fields is J gene, clone size, V gene, D gene, CDR3 protein, CDR3 DNA. The D gene is left open where the match is weak. Not all rows give a size; the values are once, few, many and, for expanded clones, a class.

>TRBJ1-4|once|TRBV27|NA
CASSFEQTDNEKLFF
TGTGCCAGCAGTTTTGAACAGACGGATAATGAAAAACTGTTTTTT
>TRBJ2-5|few|TRBV7-2|TRBD1
CASSLSRTGGETQYF
TGTGCCAGCAGCTTATCCCGGACAGGGGGCGAGACCCAGTACTTC
>TRBJ2-6|NA|TRBV29-1|NA
CSAFVSGANVLTF
TGCAGCGCCTTTGTTTCTGGGGCCAACGTCCTGACTTTC
>TRBJ2-2|once|TRBV18|NA
CASSRGSSWTGELFF
TGTGCCAGCTCACGGGGGTCGTCGTGGACCGGGGAGCTGTTTTTT
>TRBJ2-5|NA|TRBV30|TRBD1
CAWSENRDRGRFWQETQYF
TGTGCCTGGAGTGAAAACCGGGACAGGGGCAGGTTTTGGCAAGAGACCCAGTACTTC
>TRBJ2-5|once|TRBV19|NA
CASSMRQETQYF
TGTGCCAGTAGTATGCGCCAAGAGACCCAGTACTTC
>TRBJ1-1|NA|TRBV5-1|NA
CASSGGPLINTEAFF
TGCGCCAGCAGCGGGGGGCCCTTAATTAACACTGAAGCTTTCTTT
>TRBJ2-7|NA|TRBV5-6|TRBD2
CASGVAGIDEQYF
TGTGCCAGCGGGGTAGCGGGAATCGACGAGCAGTACTTC
>TRBJ1-2|NA|TRBV11-3|TRBD1
CASSSGGSNYGYTF
TGTGCCAGCAGTTCAGGGGGCTCTAACTATGGCTACACCTTC
>TRBJ1-3|NA|TRBV19|NA
CASLPREGYSGNTIYF
TGTGCCAGTTTACCCCGGGAGGGTTACTCTGGAAACACCATATATTTT
>TRBJ2-7|NA|TRBV9|TRBD2
CASSETSGPYEQYF
TGTGCCAGCAGCGAGACTAGCGGCCCCTACGAGCAGTACTTC
>TRBJ2-1|NA|TRBV27|NA
CASSFTAKTPDEQFF
TGTGCCAGCAGTTTTACGGCCAAGACGCCGGATGAGCAGTTCTTC
>TRBJ1-5|medium-sized|TRBV7-6|TRBD1
CASSPGQGFNQPQHF
TGTGCCAGCAGCCCCGGACAGGGGTTTAATCAGCCCCAGCATTTT
>TRBJ2-7|few|TRBV7-2|TRBD1
CASSFDRGPAYEQYF
TGTGCCAGCAGCTTCGACAGGGGGCCAGCCTACGAGCAGTACTTC
>TRBJ1-2|NA|TRBV6-5|NA
CASSYSPNYGYTF
TGTGCCAGCAGTTACAGCCCCAACTATGGCTACACCTTC
>TRBJ1-2|NA|TRBV16|TRBD1
CASSHAGTGTSYGYTF
TGTGCCAGCAGCCACGCGGGGACAGGAACGTCCTATGGCTACACCTTC
>TRBJ1-2|few|TRBV20-1|NA
CSAGAPGSYTF
TGCAGTGCTGGGGCCCCGGGGAGCTACACCTTC
>TRBJ2-7|NA|TRBV7-9|TRBD2
CASSSGLVSYEQYF
TGTGCCAGCAGCTCCGGACTAGTCTCCTACGAGCAGTACTTC
>TRBJ1-1|NA|TRBV6-5|NA
CASSGRNTEAFF
TGTGCCAGCAGTGGCCGGAACACTGAAGCTTTCTTT
>TRBJ1-1|NA|TRBV7-2|NA
CASSGPLRDTRWGAFF
TGTGCCAGCAGCGGACCCTTAAGGGACACGAGATGGGGAGCTTTCTTT
>TRBJ1-5|NA|TRBV2|NA
CASSLGQGHQPQHF
TGTGCCAGCAGTCTTGGGCAGGGCCATCAGCCCCAGCATTTT
>TRBJ2-1|NA|TRBV6-6|NA
CASSRAERRNNEQFF
TGTGCCAGCAGCCGAGCGGAACGCCGAAACAATGAGCAGTTCTTC
>TRBJ2-7|NA|TRBV28|NA
CASSLGPLYEQYF
TGTGCCAGCAGTTTGGGGCCCCTCTACGAGCAGTACTTC
>TRBJ2-7|NA|TRBV19|NA
CASSIGGNEQYF
TGTGCCAGTAGTATAGGGGGCAACGAGCAGTACTTC
>TRBJ2-5|NA|TRBV7-2|TRBD2
CASSFASGETQYF
TGTGCCAGCAGCTTTGCTAGCGGGGAGACCCAGTACTTC
>TRBJ2-7|NA|TRBV29-1|TRBD2
CSVLAGGGYEQYF
TGCAGCGTCCTAGCGGGAGGGGGCTACGAGCAGTACTTC
>TRBJ1-2|NA|TRBV7-9|TRBD1
CASSTAGGWEGYTF
TGTGCCAGCAGCACGGCAGGGGGGTGGGAAGGCTACACCTTC
>TRBJ2-3|NA|TRBV6-1|NA
CASSSGRTSTDTQYF
TGTGCCAGCAGTTCGGGACGAACTAGCACAGATACGCAGTATTTT
>TRBJ2-1|NA|TRBV5-6|NA
CASSLDRRSYNEQFF
TGTGCCAGCAGCTTGGACAGACGCTCCTACAATGAGCAGTTCTTC
>TRBJ2-3|NA|TRBV10-3|NA
CAIMGGLRGATDTQYF
TGTGCCATTATGGGGGGTCTCCGCGGGGCTACAGATACGCAGTATTTT
>TRBJ2-3|NA|TRBV19|TRBD1
CASSPQGAAQYF
TGTGCCAGTAGTCCTCAGGGGGCGGCGCAGTATTTT
>TRBJ2-3|once|TRBV11-2|TRBD2
CASSRGLAGTDTQYF
TGTGCCAGCAGCCGGGGACTAGCCGGCACAGATACGCAGTATTTT
>TRBJ1-6|NA|TRBV19|NA
CASSMAPGVNSPLHF
TGTGCCAGTAGTATGGCCCCAGGGGTGAATTCACCCCTCCACTTT
>TRBJ1-2|NA|TRBV6-5|NA
CASKVRETSGYTF
TGTGCCAGCAAAGTGAGGGAAACGAGTGGCTACACCTTC
>TRBJ1-6|NA|TRBV5-5|NA
CASSLEPSRHNSPLHF
TGTGCCAGCAGCTTGGAACCGAGCCGGCATAATTCACCCCTCCACTTT
>TRBJ2-1|NA|TRBV7-9|TRBD1
CASSFSGTDYNEQFF
TGTGCCAGCAGCTTCTCGGGGACAGATTACAATGAGCAGTTCTTC
>TRBJ2-7|few|TRBV2|NA
CASSEMGHSKTYEQYF
TGTGCCAGCAGTGAAATGGGACACTCCAAGACATACGAGCAGTACTTC